A selection of T cell receptor beta chains follows, all from one sample in a study of OX40 agonist ivuxolimab in advanced cancers. The method was immunoSEQ multiplex PCR; TCRdb's version includes in-frame clones alone and lacks a portion of them. The sample lists 65,000 to 80,000 clones, 70% to 90% occurring once. The sequencing used CD4+ or CD8+ T cells sorted from blood, collected in a trial of the OX40 agonist ivuxolimab. These receptors were taken from an adult with an advanced solid tumor such as melanoma, head and neck, liver or kidney cancer. Each CDR3 is given with its conserved first and last residue. Each record gives: CDR3 DNA, CDR3 protein, V gene, J gene, D gene, clone size. D genes are given only for firm matches. Expanded clones get a size class; other rows say once, few or many, or leave the size out.

CDR3 DNA: TGTGCCAGTAGTTATGACAGATACAATGAGCAGTTCTTC
CDR3 protein: CASSYDRYNEQFF
V gene: TRBV19
J gene: TRBJ2-1
D gene: .
clone size: .

CDR3 DNA: TGCGCCAGCAGCTTGATTAGAAATCAGGTGAACACTGAAGCTTTCTTT
CDR3 protein: CASSLIRNQVNTEAFF
V gene: TRBV5-1
J gene: TRBJ1-1
D gene: .
clone size: once

CDR3 DNA: TGTGCCAGCAGGCAAACCAGGAGGGCTAGCTACGAGCAGTACTTC
CDR3 protein: CASRQTRRASYEQYF
V gene: TRBV6-5
J gene: TRBJ2-7
D gene: .
clone size: .

CDR3 DNA: TGTGCCAGCAGCTTAACTGAGAACGCTGAGCAGTTCTTC
CDR3 protein: CASSLTENAEQFF
V gene: TRBV7-3
J gene: TRBJ2-1
D gene: .
clone size: .

CDR3 DNA: TGTGCCAGCAGCTTCTACTCTAGCGACCGAGATACGCAGTATTTT
CDR3 protein: CASSFYSSDRDTQYF
V gene: TRBV7-3
J gene: TRBJ2-3
D gene: .
clone size: .

CDR3 DNA: TGTGCCAGCAATGGCGGGAGGGCCGAAGATACGCAGTATTTT
CDR3 protein: CASNGGRAEDTQYF
V gene: TRBV9
J gene: TRBJ2-3
D gene: TRBD2
clone size: .

CDR3 DNA: TGTGCCAGCAGCTCGGGACTAGCGGATTACAATGAGCAGTTCTTC
CDR3 protein: CASSSGLADYNEQFF
V gene: TRBV7-9
J gene: TRBJ2-1
D gene: TRBD2
clone size: once

CDR3 DNA: TGCGCCAGCAGCTTGGTAAGGGGCTACGAGCAGTACTTC
CDR3 protein: CASSLVRGYEQYF
V gene: TRBV5-1
J gene: TRBJ2-7
D gene: .
clone size: .

CDR3 DNA: TGTGCCAGCAGCGTGACAGGCTCTGGAAACACCATATATTTT
CDR3 protein: CASSVTGSGNTIYF
V gene: TRBV5-8
J gene: TRBJ1-3
D gene: .
clone size: .

CDR3 DNA: TGTGCAAGTCGCTTAGAAGGACAGGGCCCTACCGGGGAGCAGTACTTC
CDR3 protein: CASRLEGQGPTGEQYF
V gene: TRBV12-2
J gene: TRBJ2-7
D gene: .
clone size: .

CDR3 DNA: TGTGCCAGCAGCTTGGTTCAGGGAGGGCCCGTTTCGAAGGATACGCAGTATTTT
CDR3 protein: CASSLVQGGPVSKDTQYF
V gene: TRBV5-4
J gene: TRBJ2-3
D gene: TRBD2
clone size: .

CDR3 DNA: TGTGCCAGCAGTTCTGGCGTGAACACCGGGGAGCTGTTTTTT
CDR3 protein: CASSSGVNTGELFF
V gene: TRBV28
J gene: TRBJ2-2
D gene: .
clone size: once

CDR3 DNA: TGTGCCAGCAGTTACGGGGGACAGGTTCTAAATCAGCCCCAGCATTTT
CDR3 protein: CASSYGGQVLNQPQHF
V gene: TRBV6-6
J gene: TRBJ1-5
D gene: TRBD1
clone size: .

CDR3 DNA: TGCGCCAGCAGCCAAGATCACCCAGGGGGCAGCTACGAGCAGTACTTC
CDR3 protein: CASSQDHPGGSYEQYF
V gene: TRBV4-1
J gene: TRBJ2-7
D gene: TRBD1
clone size: .

CDR3 DNA: TGTGCCAGCAGCTTCGGGGACAGTAGCTCCTACAATGAGCAGTTCTTC
CDR3 protein: CASSFGDSSSYNEQFF
V gene: TRBV11-3
J gene: TRBJ2-1
D gene: TRBD1
clone size: .

CDR3 DNA: TGTGCCAGCTCACCAGGGATGGGGGAGCTGTTTTTT
CDR3 protein: CASSPGMGELFF
V gene: TRBV18
J gene: TRBJ2-2
D gene: .
clone size: .

CDR3 DNA: TGCGCCAGCAGCTTGGAAAGGAACACTGAAGCTTTCTTT
CDR3 protein: CASSLERNTEAFF
V gene: TRBV5-1
J gene: TRBJ1-1
D gene: .
clone size: .

CDR3 DNA: TGTGCCAGCAGAGGACTAGCGGGAGTGAACGAGCAGTACTTC
CDR3 protein: CASRGLAGVNEQYF
V gene: TRBV25-1
J gene: TRBJ2-7
D gene: TRBD2
clone size: few

CDR3 DNA: TGCGCCAGCAGCCAAGTGACAGCTTCCTATGGCTACACCTTC
CDR3 protein: CASSQVTASYGYTF
V gene: TRBV4-1
J gene: TRBJ1-2
D gene: .
clone size: .

CDR3 DNA: TGTGCCAGCAGTTCCGAGGGGACAGGGTTTTTCGAGCAGTACTTC
CDR3 protein: CASSSEGTGFFEQYF
V gene: TRBV28
J gene: TRBJ2-7
D gene: TRBD1
clone size: .

CDR3 DNA: TGTGCCAGCAGCCTGGAACCTACCTCCTACAATGAGCAGTTCTTC
CDR3 protein: CASSLEPTSYNEQFF
V gene: TRBV11-2
J gene: TRBJ2-1
D gene: .
clone size: .

CDR3 DNA: TGTGCCAGCAGCCCGACAGGGCTTGAGGGCTACACCTTC
CDR3 protein: CASSPTGLEGYTF
V gene: TRBV7-3
J gene: TRBJ1-2
D gene: TRBD1
clone size: .

CDR3 DNA: TGTGCCAGCAGCCCCCACAGGGAGCAGTTCTTC
CDR3 protein: CASSPHREQFF
V gene: TRBV13
J gene: TRBJ2-1
D gene: .
clone size: .

CDR3 DNA: TGCGCCAGCAGCCGGGTAGGACAGTCCAATCAGCCCCAGCATTTT
CDR3 protein: CASSRVGQSNQPQHF
V gene: TRBV4-1
J gene: TRBJ1-5
D gene: .
clone size: .

CDR3 DNA: TGTGCCAGCAGTGATATAGTTGCTGGGGAGCTGTTTTTT
CDR3 protein: CASSDIVAGELFF
V gene: TRBV6-4
J gene: TRBJ2-2
D gene: .
clone size: many

CDR3 DNA: TGTGCCAGTAGTCCCCGGACCTTCGTGGACACCGGGGAGCTGTTTTTT
CDR3 protein: CASSPRTFVDTGELFF
V gene: TRBV19
J gene: TRBJ2-2
D gene: .
clone size: .

CDR3 DNA: TGCGCCAGCAGCTTGCCTCTCGCGACGGAGGGGGCTGAAGCTTTCTTT
CDR3 protein: CASSLPLATEGAEAFF
V gene: TRBV5-1
J gene: TRBJ1-1
D gene: .
clone size: .

CDR3 DNA: TGCAGCGTCCCAGGGACCGGCCACGAGCAGTACTTC
CDR3 protein: CSVPGTGHEQYF
V gene: TRBV29-1
J gene: TRBJ2-7
D gene: .
clone size: .

CDR3 DNA: TGTGCCATCAGTGGTAGCGGTACTCTCACAGATACGCAGTATTTT
CDR3 protein: CAISGSGTLTDTQYF
V gene: TRBV10-3
J gene: TRBJ2-3
D gene: .
clone size: .